This TCR beta chain was found in a study of T cells in Graves' hyperthyroidism and ophthalmopathy. The study, taken as a whole, reports: Most expanded thyroid clonotypes above 0.001 recurred in blood.

TCR beta CDR3 sequences were amplified from RNA transcripts. First-round RT-PCR of the TCR CDR3 relied on the HTBI primer set. TCRdb ran MiXCR on the multiplex PCR reads and lists one entry per CDR3 protein. The sample holds approximately 400,000 distinct CDR3 sequences, around 25% seen once. On this clonotype: Its antigen is unknown.

Aged 18 to 65, the patients had hyperthyroidism that was newly diagnosed and had lasted under 2 months. A 10 ml volume of fresh peripheral blood provided the PBMCs. Sequenced input: blood. The origin of this receptor is a middle-aged man with Graves' hyperthyroidism.

This chain's CDR3 is CASSIGTGRYEQYF. The CDR3 DNA reads TGTGCCAGCAGTATCGGGACAGGGAGATACGAGCAGTACTTC. The chain is built from TRBV27 and TRBJ2-7; 9 bases are shared with TRBD1. Trimming took 5 bases from V and 4 from J; bases not matched to a gene: 6. The V gene's germline CDR1 is MNHEY and CDR2 SMNVEV (reference sequence). This CDR3 has 14 amino acids.